The T cell receptor (beta chain) described here comes from a study of blood T cell repertoires in COVID-19. The overall study: Sites in the United States, Italy and Spain provided acute and convalescent COVID-19 samples. Sources were T cells, B-cell-depleted T cells, or PBMCs; the material itself was cDNA or gDNA.

This CDR3 is built from 17 residues. Germline CDR1 is SGHTA and CDR2 is FQGNSA. Trimming cost V 5 bases and J 0 bases, with 14 bases left between them. Original processing methods: Estimates of nucleated cell counts were drawn from the amplification of reference gene primers. Assay: immunoSEQ multiplex PCR; the TCRdb copy retains only in-frame clones and omits some. The V and J calls and clone size are taken from that table; D and trimming were inferred from the DNA. This table holds under 250,000 clones, roughly 83% found once. Participants were aged roughly 18 to 100 years from about 25 US areas. The sample consisted of PBMCs or T cells enriched from blood (not recorded which). The V and J genes are TRBV7-2 and TRBJ1-6; no clear D gene. This sequence originates from a middle-aged woman with acute COVID-19. The CDR3 nucleotides are TGTGCCAGCAGCCCGGTCCTGGGGAGCTCCTATAATTCACCCCTCCACTTT. Residues: CASSPVLGSSYNSPLHF.